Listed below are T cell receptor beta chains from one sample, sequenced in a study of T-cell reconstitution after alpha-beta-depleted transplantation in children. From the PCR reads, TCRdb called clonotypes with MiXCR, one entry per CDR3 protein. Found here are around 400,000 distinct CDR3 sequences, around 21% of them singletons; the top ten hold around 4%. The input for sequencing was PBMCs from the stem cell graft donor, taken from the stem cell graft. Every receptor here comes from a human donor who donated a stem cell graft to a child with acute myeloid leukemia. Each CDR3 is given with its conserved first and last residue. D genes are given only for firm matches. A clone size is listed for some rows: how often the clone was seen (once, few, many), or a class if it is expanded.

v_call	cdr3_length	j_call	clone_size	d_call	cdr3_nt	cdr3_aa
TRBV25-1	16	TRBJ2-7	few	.	TGTGCCAGCAGCCCACAGGGGACTGGGCTCTTTTACGAGCAGTACTTC	CASSPQGTGLFYEQYF
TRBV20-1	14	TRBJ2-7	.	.	TGCAGTGCTAGAGACCCTAGCGCGTCCTACGAGCAGTACTTC	CSARDPSASYEQYF
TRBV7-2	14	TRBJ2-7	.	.	TGTGCCAGCAGGCGGGACGGAAGCTCCTACGAGCAGTACTTC	CASRRDGSSYEQYF
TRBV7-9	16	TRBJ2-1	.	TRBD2	TGTGCCAGCAGCTCACCTAGCGGGAGCTCCTACAATGAGCAGTTCTTC	CASSSPSGSSYNEQFF
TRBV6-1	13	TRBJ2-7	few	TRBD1	TGTGCCAGCAGCCGGACAGGGAACTACGAGCAGTACTTC	CASSRTGNYEQYF
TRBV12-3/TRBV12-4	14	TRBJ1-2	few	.	TGTGCCAGCAGACTCGGACGGGAAAAGGATGGCTACACCTTC	CASRLGREKDGYTF
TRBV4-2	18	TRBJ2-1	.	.	TGTGCCAGCAGCCCGAGGGGGGTAGCGGGCGTAGGGGACAATGAGCAGTTCTTC	CASSPRGVAGVGDNEQFF
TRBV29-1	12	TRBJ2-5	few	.	TGCAGCGTTGTGGGGTCGGAAGAGACCCAGTACTTC	CSVVGSEETQYF
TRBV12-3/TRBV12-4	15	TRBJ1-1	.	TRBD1	TGTGCCAGCAGTCCCCAGGGACAGCTGAACACTGAAGCTTTCTTT	CASSPQGQLNTEAFF
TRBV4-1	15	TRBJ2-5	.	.	TGCGCCAGCAGCCACGGGATAGTTGTCCAAGAGACCCAGTACTTC	CASSHGIVVQETQYF
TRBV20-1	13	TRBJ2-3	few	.	TGCAGTGCTAGAGATCACAGCACAGATACGCAGTATTTT	CSARDHSTDTQYF
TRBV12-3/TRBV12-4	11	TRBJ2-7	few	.	TGTGCCAGCAGTTTTGGTACCGAGCAGTACTTC	CASSFGTEQYF
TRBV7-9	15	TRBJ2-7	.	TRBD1	TGTGCCAGCAGCGCCCACCTCCGGGACAGAAACGAGCAGTACTTC	CASSAHLRDRNEQYF
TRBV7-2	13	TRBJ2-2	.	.	TGTGCCAGCAGCTCTGTTCTAGCCGGGGAGCTGTTTTTT	CASSSVLAGELFF
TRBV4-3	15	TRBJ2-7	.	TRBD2	TGCGCCAGCAGCCAGGGAGCGGGAGAAGGCTACGAGCAGTACTTC	CASSQGAGEGYEQYF
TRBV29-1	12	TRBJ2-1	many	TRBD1	TGCAGCGTTGGCCTTGACAGGGTACAGCAGTTCTTC	CSVGLDRVQQFF
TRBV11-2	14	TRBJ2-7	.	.	TGTGCCAGCAGCTTACGGCGGGGTGACTACGAGCAGTACTTC	CASSLRRGDYEQYF
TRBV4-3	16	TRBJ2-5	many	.	TGCGCCAGCAGCCAAGTTTCGCCCGGAGGTCGGGAGACCCAGTACTTC	CASSQVSPGGRETQYF
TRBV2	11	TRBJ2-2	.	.	TGTGCCAGCAGTGATTTCGGGGAGCTGTTTTTT	CASSDFGELFF
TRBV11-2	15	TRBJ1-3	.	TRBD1	TGTGCCAGCAGCGGCCACACAGGGGGCCGGAACACCATATATTTT	CASSGHTGGRNTIYF
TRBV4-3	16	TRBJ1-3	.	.	TGCGCCAGCAGCCCTTCGGGTATCGTCGGGGGAAACACCATATATTTT	CASSPSGIVGGNTIYF
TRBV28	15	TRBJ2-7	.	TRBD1	TGTGCCAGCAGTTTCCGGACAGGGGTAACTGACGAGCAGTACTTC	CASSFRTGVTDEQYF